This T cell receptor (beta chain) comes out of a study of chemoradiotherapy in HPV16-positive cancers. Turning to the study itself: Two HPV16-positive patients' cells yielded candidate HPV-specific clones and common motifs. Points from the study as a whole: Candidate HPV-specific clones and E7-related TCR motifs grew in tumor during treatment.

Comments on this clone: The antigen is not known.

TCRdb's copy holds only in-frame clones and misses some; the assay was immunoSEQ multiplex PCR. The sample has roughly 28,000 clones, about nine tenths seen once. CDR3 size: 13 residues. From germline, CDR1 is SGHRS and CDR2 YFSETQ. Between the trimmed V and J ends, which lost 5 bases and 2 bases, there was a span of 11 bases. Samples were taken several times over chemoradiotherapy. The starting material was blood, obtained from a patient who underwent chemoradiotherapy. The rearrangement joins TRBV5-1 to TRBJ2-7; D perhaps matches TRBD1 (5 bases). This sequence was found in a human donor with HPV-associated anogenital cancer. The CDR3 region is CASSRQGPYEQYF. As DNA, the CDR3 is TGCGCCAGCAGTCGGCAGGGCCCCTACGAGCAGTACTTC.